This TCR beta chain was sequenced for a study of blood T cells in healthy people across ages. Study-level points and caveats: Roughly linearly, TCR beta diversity per million T cells fell as age increased. A strong correlation was seen between TCR beta diversity and naive T cell percentage.

In regard to this clonotype: The antigen is not known.

CDR3 length: 15 residues. In germline, CDR1 is SNHLY, CDR2 FYNNEI. V was trimmed by 10 bases and J by 3 bases, leaving 22 bases between them. A sample-barcoded 5' primer and a J-beta primer mix were used in a second PCR of about 7 to 12 cycles. Each TCR beta cDNA got a 12-nucleotide random molecular identifier. In TCRdb, the 5' RACE reads were re-called with MiXCR into one record per CDR3 protein. The sample includes hundreds of thousands of distinct CDR3 sequences, about 53% of them seen just once. The TCR comes from a man at least 80 years old in good health. Sequenced material: blood. The chain uses TRBV2 and TRBJ2-7, with D perhaps matching TRBD1 or TRBD2 (5 bases each). The CDR3 DNA follows: TGTGCCACGGAGACCGGGACCGCAAAGGGCTACGAGCAGTACTTC. Amino acids: CATETGTAKGYEQYF.